This T cell receptor beta chain derives from a study of T cell changes during pregnancy in multiple sclerosis. CDR3 length: 16 residues. Germline CDR1 MNHNS, CDR2 SASEGT. Trimming pared 1 base from V and 1 base from J, leaving 12 bases between. TCRdb's table, derived via immunoSEQ multiplex PCR, lists solely in-frame clones and lacks some. The sample consists of about 32,000 clones, approximately 94% of them appearing once. This clone has only one observation. The sequences come from CD4+ T cells from peripheral blood mononuclear cells, collected in the second trimester of pregnancy. This chain links TRBV6-1 with TRBJ2-3; D gene unclear. This TCR was sampled from a female donor with multiple sclerosis, enrolled in a pregnancy study. The CDR3 DNA follows: TGTGCCAGCAGTGAAGTCGCTAGAATGGGCACAGATACGCAGTATTTT. Translated: CASSEVARMGTDTQYF.